The 3 T cell receptor beta chains below come from one sample, sequenced in a study of blood T cells in healthy people across ages. A second about 7 to 11 cycle PCR used barcoded and J-beta primers. In TCRdb, the 5' RACE reads were re-called with MiXCR into one record per CDR3 protein. The table shows roughly 1,500,000 distinct CDR3 sequences, with about 35% occurring only once. Specimen: blood. The source of these receptors is a woman in her twenties or thirties in good health.

This chain connects TRBV11-2 to TRBJ2-5; either TRBD1 or TRBD2 may supply D (6 bases each). CDR3 length: 15 amino acids. V lost 1 base to trimming and J lost 9 bases, with 18 bases between them. CDR1 and CDR2 from the germline V gene are SGHAT and FQNNGV. CDR3 sequence reads: CASSLVVGGDKAQYF. DNA for the CDR3: TGTGCCAGCAGCTTAGTGGTCGGAGGGGACAAGGCCCAGTACTTC.

The chain combines TRBV19 with TRBJ2-1; D ambiguous. Germline CDR1 and CDR2: LNHDA and SQIVND (reference sequence). CDR3 size: 13 residues. Trimming stripped 3 bases from V and 3 bases from J, with 6 bases between. The CDR3 DNA follows: TGTGCCAGTAGTATTGGGAACTACAATGAGCAGTTCTTC. Translated: CASSIGNYNEQFF. Using reference TRBV19 and TRBJ2-1 for the parts outside the CDR3, the full variable domain is DGGITQSPKYLFRKEGQNVTLSCEQNLNHDAMYWYRQDPGQGLRLIYYSQIVNDFQKGDIAEGYSVSREKKESFPLTVTSAQKNPTAFYLCASSIGNYNEQFFGPGTRLTVL.

This clonotype was seen a handful of times. The gene calls are TRBV3-1 and TRBJ2-3; 11 nucleotides line up with TRBD2. V lost 3 bases and J lost 0; bases outside the gene matches: 2. The CDR3 covers 16 residues. The germline CDR1 and CDR2 sequences are LGHDT and YNNKEL (reference sequence). For the CDR3, the DNA is TGTGCCAGCAGCCACACTAGCGGGGGTAGCACAGATACGCAGTATTTT. The encoded protein is CASSHTSGGSTDTQYF.